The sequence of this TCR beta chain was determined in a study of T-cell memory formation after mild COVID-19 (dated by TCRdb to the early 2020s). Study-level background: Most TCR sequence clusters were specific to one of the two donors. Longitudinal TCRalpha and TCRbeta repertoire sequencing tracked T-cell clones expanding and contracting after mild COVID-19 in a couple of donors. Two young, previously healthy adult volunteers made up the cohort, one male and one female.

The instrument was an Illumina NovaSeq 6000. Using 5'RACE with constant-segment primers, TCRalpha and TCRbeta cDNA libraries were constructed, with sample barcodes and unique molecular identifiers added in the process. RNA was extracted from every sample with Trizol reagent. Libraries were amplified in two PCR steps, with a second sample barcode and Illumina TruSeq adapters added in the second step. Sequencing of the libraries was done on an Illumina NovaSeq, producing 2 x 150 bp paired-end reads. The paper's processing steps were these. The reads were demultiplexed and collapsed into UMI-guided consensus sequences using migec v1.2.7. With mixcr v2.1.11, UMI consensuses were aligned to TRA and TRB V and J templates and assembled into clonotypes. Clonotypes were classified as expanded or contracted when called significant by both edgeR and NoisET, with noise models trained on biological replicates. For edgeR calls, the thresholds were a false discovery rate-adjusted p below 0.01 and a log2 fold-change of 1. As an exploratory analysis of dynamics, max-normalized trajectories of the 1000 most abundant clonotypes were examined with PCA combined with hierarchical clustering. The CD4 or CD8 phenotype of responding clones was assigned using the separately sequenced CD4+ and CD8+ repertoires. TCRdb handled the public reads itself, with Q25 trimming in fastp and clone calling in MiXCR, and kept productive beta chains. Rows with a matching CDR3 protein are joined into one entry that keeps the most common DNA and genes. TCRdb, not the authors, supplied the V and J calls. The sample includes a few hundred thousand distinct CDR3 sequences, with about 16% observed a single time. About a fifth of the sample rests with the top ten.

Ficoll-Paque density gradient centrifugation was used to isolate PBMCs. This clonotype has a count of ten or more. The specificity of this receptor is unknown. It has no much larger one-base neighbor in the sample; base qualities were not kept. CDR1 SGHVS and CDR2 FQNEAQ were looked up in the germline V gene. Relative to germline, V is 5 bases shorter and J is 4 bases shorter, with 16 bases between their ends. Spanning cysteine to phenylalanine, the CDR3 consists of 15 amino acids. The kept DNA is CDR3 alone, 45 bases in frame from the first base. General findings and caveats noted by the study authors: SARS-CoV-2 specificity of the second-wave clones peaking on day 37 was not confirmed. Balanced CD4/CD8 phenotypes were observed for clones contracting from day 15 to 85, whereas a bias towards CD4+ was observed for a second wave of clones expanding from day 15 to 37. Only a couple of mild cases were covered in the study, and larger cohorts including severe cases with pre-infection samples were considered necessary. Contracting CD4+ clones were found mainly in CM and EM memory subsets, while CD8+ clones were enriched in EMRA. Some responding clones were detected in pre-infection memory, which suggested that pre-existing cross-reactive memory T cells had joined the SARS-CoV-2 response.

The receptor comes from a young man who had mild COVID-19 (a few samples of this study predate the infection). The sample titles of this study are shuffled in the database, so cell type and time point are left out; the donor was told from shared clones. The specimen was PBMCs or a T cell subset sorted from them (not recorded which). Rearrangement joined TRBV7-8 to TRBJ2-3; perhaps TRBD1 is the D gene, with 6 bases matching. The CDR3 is CASSPTGGAPDTQYF. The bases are TGTGCCAGCAGCCCCACTGGGGGCGCCCCAGATACGCAGTATTTT.